One and the same sample provided the 5 T cell receptor beta chains below, sequenced in a study of T cells in Graves' hyperthyroidism and ophthalmopathy. Regions amplified from RNA transcripts were the TCR beta CDR3 regions. A first-round RT-PCR of the TCR CDR3 used the HTBI primer set. TCRdb used MiXCR to reprocess the multiplex PCR reads, holding one entry per CDR3 protein. The data hold approximately 590,000 distinct CDR3 sequences, with 15% to 19% observed a single time. The sequenced sample consisted of blood. The receptors were sampled from a woman in her thirties with Graves' hyperthyroidism.

J is TRBJ2-2 and V is TRBV10-3; D gene uncertain. This CDR3 contains 12 residues. V dropped 4 bases and J dropped 7 bases, with 7 bases sitting between them. Germline V CDR1 and CDR2: ENHRY, SYGVKD. Here the CDR3 reads CAISGRDGELFF. CDR3 DNA: TGTGCCATCAGTGGGCGCGACGGGGAGCTGTTTTTT.

This clonotype occurred many times. The chain carries TRBV30 and TRBJ2-1; 10 bases are shared with TRBD2. V was clipped by 3 bases and J by 9 bases; unmatched bases: 5. Per the germline V gene, CDR1 is GTSNPN and CDR2 is SVGIG (reference sequence). The CDR3 sequence is 13 residues long. In DNA, the CDR3 is TGTGCCTGGAGGAAGCGGGAGGGCCGTGAGCAGTTCTTC. Translated, it gives CAWRKREGREQFF. Full variable domain (rest looked up from reference TRBV30 and TRBJ2-1): SQTIHQWPATLVQPVGSPLSLECTVEGTSNPNLYWYRQAAGRGLQLLFYSVGIGQISSEVPQNLSASRPQDRQFILSSKKLLLSDSGFYLCAWRKREGREQFFGPGTRLTVL.

The rearrangement uses TRBV7-3 and TRBJ2-1; tentative D call: TRBD2 (6 bases). With 1 base removed from V and 7 bases from J, the gap between germline ends came to 17 bases. This CDR3 has 16 residues. Germline-derived CDR1 and CDR2 are SGHTA and FQGTGA. CDR3 DNA sequence: TGTGCCAGCAGCTTAAGTCCAACTAGCTCGGGGAATGAGCAGTTCTTC. This gives the protein CASSLSPTSSGNEQFF.

The J gene is TRBJ2-2, the V gene TRBV24-1, with 10 bases aligning to TRBD2. Germline loops: CDR1 KGHDR, CDR2 SFDVKD. The CDR3 spans 17 residues. V was pared by 1 base and J by 5 bases, with 6 bases of the junction left unmatched. The CDR3 loop reads CATSDFGLAGATGELFF. CDR3 DNA sequence: TGTGCCACCAGTGATTTCGGCCTAGCGGGAGCTACCGGGGAGCTGTTTTTT.

This clonotype was counted at least ten times. The V call is TRBV28, the J call TRBJ2-1; 10 bases match TRBD2. V was clipped by 8 bases and J by 8 bases; unmatched bases: 9. Germline CDR1 MDHEN, CDR2 SYDVKM. This CDR3 has 14 residues. The CDR3 DNA follows: TGTGCCAGCGCGCAAGCGGGAGGGCCGGATGAGCAGTTCTTC. Residues: CASAQAGGPDEQFF.